The 25 T cell receptor beta chains presented below share a single source sample, sequenced in a study of a mutant IDH1 vaccine in newly diagnosed glioma. Their cognate antigens are unknown. Sample time point: week 47, end of study. The investigators gave 300 ug of mutant IDH1 20-mer peptide in each vaccine dose, together with topical imiquimod. The data were produced by immunoSEQ multiplex PCR, yet TCRdb's version contains in-frame clones alone and is incomplete. This table holds some 13,000 clones, roughly 79% found once. Specimen: PBMCs, collected from a glioma patient whose treatment included an IDH1 peptide vaccine. These receptors all stem from a woman between 40 and 50 years old with glioma.

The chain employs TRBV10-2 and TRBJ1-5; D not resolved. Germline values: CDR1 WSHSY, CDR2 SAAADI. The V end lost 4 bases, the J end lost 4 bases, and 11 bases lay between the germline ends. This CDR3 has 14 residues. The CDR3 region has the DNA TGCGCCAGCAGTGGGGCCAGGATGAATCAGCCCCAGCATTTT. It specifies CASSGARMNQPQHF.

The chain links TRBV9 to TRBJ1-1, with a weak D call TRBD1 (5 bases). The CDR3 contains 16 residues. Germline V gives CDR1 SGDLS, CDR2 YYNGEE. The V end was cut by 4 bases, the J end by 3 bases, with 19 bases between. CDR3 sequence reads: CASSPRTSPGDTEAFF. The CDR3 DNA reads as TGTGCCAGCAGCCCTCGTACAAGCCCGGGGGACACTGAAGCTTTCTTT.

The V and J genes are TRBV19 and TRBJ2-3; D is unresolved. The CDR3 spans 14 residues. The germline CDR1 and CDR2 sequences are LNHDA and SQIVND (reference sequence). V lost 3 bases to trimming and J lost 3 bases, with 10 bases between them. The CDR3 is CASSIGLRTDTQYF. The CDR3 region has the DNA TGTGCCAGTAGTATCGGTTTGAGGACAGATACGCAGTATTTT.

This clone was found a few times. This sequence joins TRBV7-2 and TRBJ2-2; D gene unclear. V was trimmed by 0 bases and J by 7 bases, leaving 6 bases between them. The germline V gene has CDR1 SGHTA and CDR2 FQGNSA. The CDR3 contains 13 residues. In DNA, the CDR3 is TGTGCCAGCAGCTTAGCGTCTAACGGGGAGCTGTTTTTT. Residues: CASSLASNGELFF.

V usage is TRBV29-1 and J usage is TRBJ2-5; 8 bases map to TRBD2. The length of the CDR3 is 15 residues. The V gene end was trimmed by 6 bases and the J gene end by 2 bases; junction bases not matched to a gene: 11. CDR1 and CDR2 (germline): SQVTM, ANQGSEA. Here the CDR3 reads CSVPRGGLLQETQYF. CDR3 bases: TGCAGCGTCCCACGGGGGGGCCTCTTACAAGAGACCCAGTACTTC.

This rearrangement joins TRBV7-9 to TRBJ1-5, with D possibly matching TRBD1 (5 bases). This CDR3 has 14 amino acids. The ends were cut back, 4 bases at V and 5 bases at J, with 12 bases in the middle. CDR1 and CDR2 from the germline V gene are SEHNR and FQNEAQ (reference sequence). The CDR3 region is CASSSPGAYQPQHF. The CDR3 DNA reads as TGTGCCAGCAGCTCCCCCGGGGCTTATCAGCCCCAGCATTTT.

The chain is built from TRBV29-1 and TRBJ2-5, with 10 nucleotides matching TRBD1. Germline V gene sequence: CDR1 SQVTM, CDR2 ANQGSEA. Trimming at V came to 7 bases and at J to 5 bases, leaving 7 bases not matched to a gene. CDR3 length: 13 amino acids. CDR3 in DNA: TGCAGCGCAGACAGGGGGCGCAGGGAGACCCAGTACTTC. Translating gives CSADRGRRETQYF.

The genes are TRBV5-4 and TRBJ1-2; TRBD1 might be the D (5 bases). The germline V and J ends were trimmed by 4 bases and 7 bases, with 11 bases remaining between them. This CDR3 spans 12 amino acids. CDR1 and CDR2 from the germline V gene are SGHNT and YYREEE (reference sequence). Written as DNA, the CDR3 is TGTGCCAGCAGCGTTGACCAGGGTGGCTACACCTTC. Translated, it gives CASSVDQGGYTF. The full variable domain, its missing parts supplied by reference TRBV5-4 and TRBJ1-2, is ETGVTQSPTHLIKTRGQQVTLRCSSQSGHNTVSWYQQALGQGPQFIFQYYREEENGRGNFPPRFSGLQFPNYSSELNVNALELDDSALYLCASSVDQGGYTFGSGTRLTVV.

This clone was seen a few times. The chain has TRBV10-1 and TRBJ1-3, with D perhaps matching TRBD1 (6 bases). The CDR3 covers 14 residues. CDR1 and CDR2 from the germline V gene are WNHNN and SYGVQD (reference sequence). The V and J ends lost 9 bases and 4 bases respectively, with 16 bases between them. The CDR3 region has the DNA TGCGCCAGGCGACAGGCACCCCTCGGAAACACCATATATTTT. Its translation: CARRQAPLGNTIYF.

The chain recombines TRBV4-2 with TRBJ2-7; no clear D. The CDR3 sequence is 13 residues long. The germline V gene has CDR1 LGHNA and CDR2 YNFKEQ. Trimming left V 4 bases short and J 7 bases short, with 14 bases between. The CDR3 is CASSPHRRPEQYF. CDR3 in DNA: TGTGCCAGCAGCCCCCACCGGCGGCCAGAGCAGTACTTC.

DNA for the CDR3: TGTGCCAGCAGTTACACTAACAGGATCCCTAACTATGGCTACACCTTC. This gives the protein CASSYTNRIPNYGYTF. The chain uses TRBV6-5 and TRBJ1-2; D may be TRBD1 (5 bases). With 2 bases removed from V and 0 bases from J, the gap between germline ends came to 13 bases. The germline gives CDR1 MNHEY, CDR2 SVGAGI. The CDR3 consists of 16 residues.

This clone showed up just a few times. The V gene is TRBV4-1, the J gene TRBJ2-7; D is possibly TRBD1 or TRBD2 (5 bases each). V was cut by 8 bases and J by 3 bases, with 20 bases left in between. This CDR3 is 15 amino acids long. In germline, CDR1 is MGHRA, CDR2 YSYEKL. The CDR3 spells CASGPGTQRSYEQYF. The DNA of the CDR3 is TGCGCCAGCGGCCCCGGGACGCAGAGGAGCTACGAGCAGTACTTC.

The V call is TRBV28, the J call TRBJ2-7; D unresolved. The CDR3 is 12 residues long. Germline CDR1 is MDHEN and CDR2 is SYDVKM. With 5 bases removed from V and 4 bases from J, the gap between germline ends came to 9 bases. The CDR3 nucleotides read TGTGCCAGCAGTCCCCGGCTTTACGAGCAGTACTTC. This codes for CASSPRLYEQYF.

This chain links TRBV27 with TRBJ1-2; weak D call: TRBD1 (6 bases). Germline CDR1 and CDR2: MNHEY and SMNVEV (reference sequence). The CDR3 spans 15 residues. V was trimmed by 3 bases and J by 6 bases, leaving 17 bases between them. The CDR3 region is CASSFTLGGGNGYTF. The CDR3 coding sequence is TGTGCCAGCAGTTTCACCTTGGGAGGGGGAAATGGCTACACCTTC.

The gene calls are TRBV6-1 and TRBJ2-1, with D maybe TRBD1 (6 bases). Trimming took 3 bases from V and 12 from J, leaving 21 bases between them. This CDR3 has 15 residues. The germline gives CDR1 MNHNS, CDR2 SASEGT. CDR3: CASSEKVGTNFGQFF. CDR3 sequence (DNA): TGTGCCAGCAGTGAGAAGGTGGGGACAAATTTTGGGCAGTTCTTC.

The V gene is TRBV5-4, the J gene TRBJ2-7; 9 nucleotides agree with TRBD1. CDR1 SGHNT and CDR2 YYREEE come from the germline V gene (reference sequence). CDR3 length: 16 residues. The V gene end was trimmed by 4 bases and the J gene end by 4 bases; junction bases not matched to a gene: 12. In nucleotides, the CDR3 is TGTGCCAGCAGCCCCCAAGGACAGGGGAGGCGGTACGAGCAGTACTTC. Its translation is CASSPQGQGRRYEQYF.

This clone appeared a few times. The chain carries TRBV16 and TRBJ2-7; no reliable D call. Germline V gene data show CDR1 as KGHSY and CDR2 as FQNENV. The CDR3 runs to 11 residues. V lost 5 bases and J lost 6, with 8 bases in between. CDR3 nucleotide sequence: TGTGCCAGCAGCTCCCACTTCGAGCAGTACTTC. This translates into CASSSHFEQYF. Full variable domain (rest looked up from reference TRBV16 and TRBJ2-7): GEEVAQTPKHLVRGEGQKAKLYCAPIKGHSYVFWYQQVLKNEFKFLISFQNENVFDETGMPKERFSAKCLPNSPCSLEIQATKLEDSAVYFCASSSHFEQYFGPGTRLTVT.

This chain joins TRBV4-3 and TRBJ2-2; 10 nucleotides line up with TRBD1. Germline trimming cut 4 bases from V and 7 bases from J; bases unmatched to any gene: 12. Germline values: CDR1 LGHNA, CDR2 YSLEER. The length of the CDR3 is 17 residues. CDR3 in amino acids: CASSPRGQGFLGGELFF. CDR3 bases: TGCGCCAGCAGCCCCCGGGGACAGGGGTTCCTTGGCGGGGAGCTGTTTTTT.

This rearrangement joins TRBV4-3 to TRBJ2-1, with D possibly matching TRBD1 (5 bases). Germline-derived CDR1 and CDR2 are LGHNA and YSLEER. The CDR3 has 15 residues. Trimming took off 1 base at V and 3 bases at J, with 10 bases between the two ends. CDR3 DNA sequence: TGCGCCAGCAGCCAAGGGCAGGGCGACTACAATGAGCAGTTCTTC. Amino acids: CASSQGQGDYNEQFF.

The chain combines TRBV11-3 with TRBJ2-7; 7 bases align to TRBD1. The V gene end was trimmed by 5 bases and the J gene end by 7 bases; junction bases not matched to a gene: 11. Looked up from germline, CDR1 is SGHNT and CDR2 is YENEEA. The CDR3 contains 14 residues. The CDR3 nucleotides are TGTGCCAGCAGCCCACGACAGGGAAGCTCGGAGCAGTACTTC. It specifies CASSPRQGSSEQYF. The full variable domain, completed using reference TRBV11-3 and TRBJ2-7, is EAGVVQSPRYKIIEKKQPVAFWCNPISGHNTLYWYLQNLGQGPELLIRYENEEAVDDSQLPKDRFSAERLKGVDSTLKIQPAELGDSAVYLCASSPRQGSSEQYFGPGTRLTVT.

V and J are TRBV29-1 and TRBJ2-3, with 12 bases identical to TRBD2. Germline CDR1 is SQVTM and CDR2 is ANQGSEA. This CDR3 has 16 amino acids. V was clipped by 0 bases and J by 7 bases; unmatched bases: 8. The CDR3 protein is CSVEDQSSGRGNTQYF. CDR3 bases: TGCAGCGTTGAAGATCAGTCTAGCGGGAGGGGTAATACGCAGTATTTT.

The V gene is TRBV6-1, the J gene TRBJ1-2; no firm D call. The CDR3 consists of 15 residues. The V gene's germline CDR1 is MNHNS and CDR2 SASEGT. V lost 2 bases to trimming and J lost 2 bases, with 12 bases between them. As DNA, the CDR3 is TGTGCCAGCAGTGAATCTGGTTCTCTCAACTATGGCTACACCTTC. It specifies CASSESGSLNYGYTF.

The J gene is TRBJ2-7, the V gene TRBV19; TRBD2 agrees at 7 bases. Germline V gene sequence: CDR1 LNHDA, CDR2 SQIVND (reference sequence). V shed 3 bases, J shed 4 bases, and the junction held 6 bases outside the gene matches. The CDR3 length is 14 residues. The DNA for the CDR3 is TGTGCCAGTAGTATGAGGGCGGGGGATTACGAGCAGTACTTC. It encodes CASSMRAGDYEQYF.

The chain carries TRBV19 and TRBJ1-1; possibly TRBD1 for D (6 bases). The CDR3 sequence is 14 residues long. Between the trimmed V and J ends, which lost 7 bases and 0 bases, there was a span of 12 bases. CDR1 LNHDA and CDR2 SQIVND come from the germline V gene (reference sequence). CDR3 coding DNA: TGTGCCAGTACAGGGGCCTACATGAACACTGAAGCTTTCTTT. Translated: CASTGAYMNTEAFF.

CDR3 in amino acids: CASSPRQGRYEQYF. Here the CDR3 DNA reads TGTGCCAGCAGTCCGCGACAGGGGAGGTACGAGCAGTACTTC. The chain combines TRBV27 with TRBJ2-7; 8 positions match TRBD1. CDR1 is MNHEY and CDR2 is SMNVEV in the germline V gene (reference sequence). V dropped 5 bases and J dropped 4; count of bases not matched to a gene: 7. The CDR3 totals 14 residues.